This T cell receptor beta chain was observed in a study of blood T cell repertoires in COVID-19. The CDR3 runs to 16 residues. Germline CDR1 is SGHRS and CDR2 is YFSETQ. The V end was cut by 1 base, the J end by 0 bases, with 13 bases between. Sequencing used immunoSEQ multiplex PCR; TCRdb keeps in-frame clones, though not all of them. The repertoire holds fewer than 100,000 clones, with around 87% as singletons. V is TRBV5-1 and J is TRBJ1-1; D unclear. This clonotype originated in a human donor in a cohort sampled during active COVID-19. The sample taken for sequencing was peripheral blood. CDR3 nucleotide sequence: TGCGCCAGCAGCTTGACGATACAGAAGTTGAACACTGAAGCTTTCTTT. It translates to CASSLTIQKLNTEAFF.